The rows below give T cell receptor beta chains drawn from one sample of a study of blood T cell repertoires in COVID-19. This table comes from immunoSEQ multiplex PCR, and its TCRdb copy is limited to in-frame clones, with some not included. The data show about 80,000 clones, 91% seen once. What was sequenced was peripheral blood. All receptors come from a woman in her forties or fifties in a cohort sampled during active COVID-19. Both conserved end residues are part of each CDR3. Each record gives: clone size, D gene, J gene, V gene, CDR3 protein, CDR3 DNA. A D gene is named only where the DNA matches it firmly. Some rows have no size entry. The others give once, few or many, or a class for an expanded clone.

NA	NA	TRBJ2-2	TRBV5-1	CASSLDHEGGELFF	TGCGCCAGCAGCTTGGACCACGAGGGCGGGGAGCTGTTTTTT
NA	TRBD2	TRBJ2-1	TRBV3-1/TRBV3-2	CASSQLLAGARSGYNEQFF	TGTGCCAGCAGCCAACTACTAGCGGGGGCCCGAAGTGGGTACAATGAGCAGTTCTTC
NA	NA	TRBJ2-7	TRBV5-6	CASSLGRRTYEQYF	TGTGCCAGCAGCTTGGGACGGAGAACCTACGAGCAGTACTTC
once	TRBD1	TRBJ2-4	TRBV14	CASSEGQGFVKNIQYF	TGTGCCAGCAGCGAAGGACAGGGGTTTGTCAAAAACATTCAGTACTTC
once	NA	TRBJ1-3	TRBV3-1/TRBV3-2	CASSQVLTGMGGNTIYF	TGTGCCAGCAGCCAAGTCCTAACAGGGATGGGTGGAAACACCATATATTTT
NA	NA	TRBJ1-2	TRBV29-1	CSVGPQDGYGYTF	TGCAGCGTTGGTCCCCAGGATGGGTATGGCTACACCTTC
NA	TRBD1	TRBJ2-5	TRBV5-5	CASSDGFGTGFGETQYF	TGTGCCAGCAGCGACGGATTTGGGACAGGGTTTGGGGAGACCCAGTACTTC
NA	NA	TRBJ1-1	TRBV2	CASIKEGGGTEAFF	TGTGCCAGCATAAAGGAAGGGGGTGGCACTGAAGCTTTCTTT
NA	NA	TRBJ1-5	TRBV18	CASSGVGANSNQPQHF	TGTGCCAGCTCAGGAGTAGGGGCGAATAGCAATCAGCCCCAGCATTTT
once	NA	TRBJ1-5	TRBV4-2	CASSQDVGGGKDQPQHF	TGTGCCAGCAGCCAAGACGTGGGGGGGGGCAAGGATCAGCCCCAGCATTTT
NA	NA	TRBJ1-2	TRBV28	CASSLGRYNYGYTF	TGTGCCAGCAGTTTGGGCAGATATAACTATGGCTACACCTTC
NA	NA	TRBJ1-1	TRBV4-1	CASSPGRGYTNTEAFF	TGCGCCAGCAGCCCGGGCCGGGGGTATACGAACACTGAAGCTTTCTTT
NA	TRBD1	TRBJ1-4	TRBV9	CASSPADRVGEKLFF	TGTGCCAGCAGCCCCGCGGACAGGGTGGGCGAAAAACTGTTTTTT
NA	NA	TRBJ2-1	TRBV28	CASSLWVDEQFF	TGTGCCAGCAGTTTATGGGTAGATGAGCAGTTCTTC
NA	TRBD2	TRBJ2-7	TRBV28	CASRPTSGSSFGLYEQYF	TGTGCCAGCAGGCCCACTAGCGGGAGTTCCTTTGGCCTTTACGAGCAGTACTTC
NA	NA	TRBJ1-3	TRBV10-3	CAISGDMFGNTIYF	TGTGCCATCAGTGGGGACATGTTCGGAAACACCATATATTTT
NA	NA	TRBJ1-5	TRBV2	CASSEYSSNQPQHF	TGTGCCAGCAGTGAATACAGCAGCAATCAGCCCCAGCATTTT